This entry lists 14 T cell receptor beta chains sequenced from one sample in a study of shared clonotypes between healthy human individuals. TCRdb's table, derived via immunoSEQ multiplex PCR, lists solely in-frame clones and lacks some. The table lists about 2,200,000 clones, around 93% of them singletons, with roughly 1.7% in the top ten. The naive CD8 subset, CD45RO-negative cells positively selected for CCR7, excluded terminally differentiated effector memory CD45RA+ cells. The material sequenced was naive CD8+ T cells from PBMCs. These receptors came from a man younger than 35 in good health. Some clones in this sample may be carry-over from other donors' samples.

The chain links TRBV27 to TRBJ2-3; no firm D call. The ends were cut back, 5 bases at V and 5 bases at J, with 14 bases in the middle. The CDR3 covers 14 residues. Germline CDR1 is MNHEY and CDR2 is SMNVEV (reference sequence). The CDR3 is CASSGAYIRDTQYF. Here the CDR3 DNA reads TGTGCCAGCAGTGGAGCCTATATCAGAGATACGCAGTATTTT.

A note on this clone: The sample contains more than one DNA sequence encoding this CDR3. The CDR3 protein is CASSFSGGGYGYTF. In DNA, the CDR3 is TGTGCCAGCAGTTTCTCCGGAGGGGGCTATGGCTACACCTTC. This chain uses TRBV27 with TRBJ1-2, with D possibly being TRBD1 (6 bases). The CDR3 covers 14 residues. V was pared by 3 bases and J by 4 bases, with 12 bases between. The germline gives CDR1 MNHEY, CDR2 SMNVEV (reference sequence).

A few counts support this clone. The chain combines TRBV7-9 with TRBJ1-5; D remains unclear. The CDR3 has 12 residues. V lost 5 bases and J lost 5, with 7 bases in between. Germline loops: CDR1 SEHNR, CDR2 FQNEAQ (reference sequence). CDR3 amino acids: CASSPVDQPQHF. The CDR3, as DNA: TGTGCCAGCAGCCCGGTGGATCAGCCCCAGCATTTT.

The chain recombines TRBV27 with TRBJ1-2; the D is unclear. Germline lookup yields CDR1 MNHEY and CDR2 SMNVEV (reference sequence). V dropped 3 bases and J dropped 8 bases, with 13 bases sitting between them. The CDR3 is 13 residues long. The CDR3 nucleotides are TGTGCCAGCAGTTTCAGCCCGGCGCGGGGCTACACCTTC. Translating it yields CASSFSPARGYTF.

J is TRBJ2-7 and V is TRBV15; no clear D gene. V lost 3 bases and J 1 base, leaving 10 bases between the germline ends. From germline, CDR1 is LNHNV and CDR2 YYDKDF (reference sequence). The CDR3 loop spans 14 amino acids. The CDR3 loop is CATSSTDGSYEQYF. CDR3 in DNA: TGTGCCACCAGCAGCACGGACGGTTCCTACGAGCAGTACTTC. The full variable domain, with the rest looked up from reference TRBV15 and TRBJ2-7, is DAMVIQNPRYQVTQFGKPVTLSCSQTLNHNVMYWYQQKSSQAPKLLFHYYDKDFNNEADTPDNFQSRRPNTSFCFLDIRSPGLGDTAMYLCATSSTDGSYEQYFGPGTRLTVT.

V is TRBV28 and J is TRBJ1-4; 7 bases line up with TRBD1. Trimming removed 5 bases from V and 8 bases from J; junction bases left unmatched: 14. The CDR3 consists of 16 residues. Per the germline V gene, CDR1 is MDHEN and CDR2 is SYDVKM. The CDR3 nucleotides are TGTGCCAGCAGTCCCAGGGAAGGGGGCGAGGGAGAAAAACTGTTTTTT. The encoded protein is CASSPREGGEGEKLFF.

The chain employs TRBV28 and TRBJ2-7, with a possible D match to TRBD1 (6 bases). The V end was cut by 5 bases, the J end by 12 bases, with 26 bases between. The V gene's germline CDR1 is MDHEN and CDR2 SYDVKM. CDR3 length equals 15 residues. The CDR3 protein is CASSRHIRQPEGVYF. The CDR3 DNA is TGTGCCAGCAGTCGACATATTCGACAGCCCGAGGGGGTGTACTTC.

The V and J genes are TRBV9 and TRBJ1-4; 10 bases fit TRBD1. Germline V gives CDR1 SGDLS, CDR2 YYNGEE. V gave up 0 bases and J gave up 6 bases; unmatched junction bases: 2. The CDR3 extends over 15 amino acids. Here the CDR3 DNA reads TGTGCCAGCAGCGTAGTGGGGACAGGGGATGAAAAACTGTTTTTT. Protein product: CASSVVGTGDEKLFF.

The J gene is TRBJ2-7, the V gene TRBV5-6, with 8 bases aligning to TRBD1. Trimming at V came to 3 bases and at J to 0 bases, leaving 8 bases not matched to a gene. The germline V gene has CDR1 SGHDT and CDR2 YYEEEE. This CDR3 region has 16 residues. CDR3 nucleotide sequence: TGTGCCAGCAGCTCCGGACAGGGCTTCCCCTCCTACGAGCAGTACTTC. This encodes CASSSGQGFPSYEQYF.

DNA of the CDR3: TGTGCCAGCAGCCCCAAGACTAGCGGGAGGCCTTCCTACGAGCAGTACTTC. This codes for CASSPKTSGRPSYEQYF. This chain joins TRBV5-6 and TRBJ2-7; 13 bases match TRBD2. CDR1 and CDR2 from the germline V gene are SGHDT and YYEEEE. J lost 1 base, V lost 4 bases, and 8 bases had no gene match. The CDR3 is 17 amino acids.

Details on this clone: The sample has other DNA sequences that encode this CDR3 too. The chain recombines TRBV28 with TRBJ1-1; perhaps TRBD1 as D (6 bases). The CDR3 consists of 14 residues. The germline V and J ends were trimmed by 4 bases and 0 bases, with 9 bases remaining between them. Per germline, CDR1 MDHEN and CDR2 SYDVKM. CDR3 region: CASSYRAMNTEAFF. The DNA for the CDR3 is TGTGCCAGCAGTTACAGGGCTATGAACACTGAAGCTTTCTTT.

The gene calls are TRBV9 and TRBJ2-1; 12 bases fit TRBD2. V lost 3 bases to trimming and J lost 10 bases; unmatched junction nucleotides: 5. The CDR3 is made up of 14 amino acids. Germline CDR1 reads SGDLS; CDR2 reads YYNGEE. The CDR3 DNA reads TGTGCCAGCAGCGGGAGTACTAGCGGGGGGGAGCAGTTCTTC. This gives the protein CASSGSTSGGEQFF. The full variable domain, rest sourced from reference TRBV9 and TRBJ2-1, is DSGVTQTPKHLITATGQRVTLRCSPRSGDLSVYWYQQSLDQGLQFLIQYYNGEERAKGNILERFSAQQFPDLHSELNLSSLELGDSALYFCASSGSTSGGEQFFGPGTRLTVL.

The chain combines TRBV15 with TRBJ1-2; D remains ambiguous. The CDR3 loop spans 12 amino acids. The V end was cut by 5 bases, the J end by 8 bases, with 12 bases between. Per germline, CDR1 LNHNV and CDR2 YYDKDF (reference sequence). The CDR3 region is CATSSQSRGYTF. The CDR3 region has the DNA TGTGCCACCAGCTCACAGAGTAGGGGCTACACCTTC.

The V and J genes are TRBV4-2 and TRBJ2-5, with D tentatively TRBD2 (6 bases). V was trimmed by 0 bases and J by 5 bases, leaving 13 bases between them. The CDR3 is 15 residues long. CDR1 is LGHNA, CDR2 YNFKEQ, per germline. CDR3 coding DNA: TGTGCCAGCAGCCAAGATGGAGACGGGAGCGAGACCCAGTACTTC. Translating gives CASSQDGDGSETQYF.